A single sample gave rise to the 4 T cell receptor beta chains below, sequenced in a study of cytomegalovirus exposure and HLA in healthy donors listed by TCRdb under 2017. Libraries were constructed by the immunoSEQ multiplex PCR assay. TCRdb took over this immuneACCESS table, retaining in-frame rearrangements with V and J assigned. Such tables are incomplete; in checked studies, under half of the missing clones stem from an unresolved V gene, and the remainder is unexplained. The table for this sample lists around 300,000 clones; about nine tenths of them were counted only once. About 1% of the sample is taken by the ten largest. The sample taken for sequencing was PBMCs. All receptors come from a woman under 40 in good health and CMV-seropositive.

This clone has a single count. V is TRBV12-5 and J is TRBJ2-5; 7 positions agree with TRBD1. This CDR3 has 13 amino acids. J was trimmed by 1 base and V by 7 bases; bases with no gene match: 3. In germline, CDR1 is LGHNT, CDR2 FRNRAP. The CDR3 DNA follows: TGTGCTAGTGTGGGGGACAGCCAAGAGACCCAGTACTTC. It specifies CASVGDSQETQYF.

This chain uses TRBV28 with TRBJ1-3; D might be TRBD1 (6 bases). The CDR3 loop spans 16 amino acids. The ends were cut back, 5 bases at V and 0 bases at J, with 14 bases in the middle. Germline CDR1 is MDHEN and CDR2 is SYDVKM. The CDR3 nucleotides are TGTGCCAGCAGTGCCGCAGGGGATAGCTCTGGAAACACCATATATTTT. As protein: CASSAAGDSSGNTIYF. Supplemented by reference TRBV28 and TRBJ1-3, the full variable domain reads DVKVTQSSRYLVKRTGEKVFLECVQDMDHENMFWYRQDPGLGLRLIYFSYDVKMKEKGDIPEGYSVSREKKERFSLILESASTNQTSMYLCASSAAGDSSGNTIYFGEGSWLTVV.

The chain couples TRBV5-4 to TRBJ2-1, with D unclear. The length of the CDR3 is 13 residues. Germline V gene sequence: CDR1 SGHNT, CDR2 YYREEE (reference sequence). Trimming removed 5 bases from V and 6 bases from J, with 12 bases in between. CDR3 bases: TGTGCCAGCAGACCGGGTGGTCGCAATGAGCAGTTCTTC. This gives the protein CASRPGGRNEQFF.

The chain links TRBV27 to TRBJ2-1; D not resolved. Deletions cut 2 bases from V and 0 bases from J, with 11 bases between. This CDR3 is 16 amino acids long. The V gene's germline CDR1 is MNHEY and CDR2 SMNVEV (reference sequence). The CDR3 nucleotides read TGTGCCAGCAGTTTAGGAGCTTCTAGCTCCTACAATGAGCAGTTCTTC. Its protein is CASSLGASSSYNEQFF.